This T cell receptor (beta chain) was sequenced in a study of early T cells in non-severe SARS-CoV-2 infection listed by TCRdb under 2021. In the study overall: Bulk RNA from unsorted whole blood was used for TCR sequencing, so alpha and beta chains could not be paired. Summary of the overall study and its limitations: VDJdb matching was skewed toward anti-spike CD8 responses and likely underestimated virus-specific expansions by missing private and CD4 specificities.

Preparation of the library involved 5' RACE. Data came from a NextSeq 500. To correct for sequencing error and PCR bias, the TCR library protocol tagged individual cDNA molecules with unique molecular identifiers. Both TCR alpha and beta chains were sequenced, and tight co-correlation was observed between alpha and beta sequence abundances in each sample. Per the authors' processing: Decombinator V4 was used to annotate the V gene, J gene and CDR3 of the TCR sequences. Expanded TCRs were defined as changing significantly between any two time points under a Poisson model with p below 0.0001. Abundances of TCRs were expressed as counts per million after normalisation to the total number of TCRs sequenced in each sample. MAIT TCRs were defined by TRAV1-2 paired with TRAJ12, TRAJ20 or TRAJ33, and iNKT TCRs by TRAV10 paired with TRAJ18. VDJdb, accessed 1 November 2021, was searched for CMV, EBV and SARS-CoV-2 annotated TCRs, with TCRs annotated for multiple antigens excluded. TCRdb itself trimmed the public reads at Q25 with fastp, ran MiXCR and retained productive beta chains. Each record represents a unique CDR3 protein, reported with the most common genes and DNA among its rows. In this record, the V and J calls reflect TCRdb's handling and not the investigators' own analysis. The sample table lists some 57,000 distinct CDR3 sequences, less than 9.5% of them with a count of one. Approximately 4% of the sample belongs to the ten largest clones.

The germline V gene specifies KGHSH as CDR1 and LQKENI as CDR2. V lost 2 bases and J lost 2 bases, and the count of bases not matched to a germline gene is 5. From the cysteine through the phenylalanine, the CDR3 covers 15 amino acids. The entry retains the CDR3 DNA only, 45 bases that are in frame from base 1. This clonotype was counted ten times or more. Its cognate antigen has yet to be identified. No quality values exist for individual bases; no much larger clone is one base distant. The study was a case-control design nested within a healthcare worker cohort in London, UK, with weekly nasopharyngeal swab PCR tests and blood sampling. Healthcare workers were enrolled in the week of the UK lockdown, from 23 to 31 March 2020, and were followed every week for up to 16 weeks.

This clonotype was sampled from an adult who was a healthcare worker with PCR-confirmed SARS-CoV-2 infection or an uninfected control (not recorded which). Here the sequenced sample was whole blood, taken at baseline. The sequence joins TRBV18 to TRBJ2-7, with 8 central nucleotides matching TRBD1. Here is the DNA: TGTGCCAGCTCACCAGGGGACAGGAGGACCTACGAGCAGTACTTC. This translates into CASSPGDRRTYEQYF.